These 28 T cell receptor beta chains were all obtained from the same sample, sequenced in a study of cytotoxic CD8 clonotypes in ibrutinib-treated CLL. Generated by immunoSEQ multiplex PCR, the TCRdb table keeps only in-frame clones and is missing some. The sample has more than 25,000 clones, roughly three quarters seen once. This material consisted of PBMCs, taken after 36 months of ibrutinib treatment. These TCRs come from a human donor with chronic lymphocytic leukemia.

J is TRBJ2-1 and V is TRBV4-1; TRBD1 agrees at 8 bases. After removal of 0 bases from V and 1 base from J, the junction contained 2 bases not matched to a gene. This CDR3 has 16 residues. The germline V gene has CDR1 MGHRA and CDR2 YSYEKL. CDR3 region: CASSQDTGGSYNEQFF. As DNA, the CDR3 is TGCGCCAGCAGCCAAGATACAGGGGGGTCCTACAATGAGCAGTTCTTC.

V gene TRBV10-3 combines with J gene TRBJ1-3; no firm D call. The CDR3 is made up of 13 amino acids. The V gene's germline CDR1 is ENHRY and CDR2 SYGVKD. Trimming left V 8 bases short and J 0 bases short, with 8 bases between. In nucleotides, the CDR3 is TGTGCCATCGGTCAGATCTCTGGAAACACCATATATTTT. It codes for CAIGQISGNTIYF.

This chain connects TRBV11-2 to TRBJ1-2; 12 positions agree with TRBD1. The CDR3 is made up of 18 amino acids. The V gene's germline CDR1 is SGHAT and CDR2 FQNNGV. Losses at the gene ends were 2 bases for V and 2 bases for J; bases not matched to a gene: 9. The CDR3 loop is CASSLSGGTGGRNYGYTF. In nucleotides, the CDR3 is TGTGCCAGCAGCTTAAGTGGTGGGACAGGGGGCCGAAACTATGGCTACACCTTC. The variable domain in full, with the rest retrieved from reference TRBV11-2 and TRBJ1-2, is EAGVAQSPRYKIIEKRQSVAFWCNPISGHATLYWYQQILGQGPKLLIQFQNNGVVDDSQLPKDRFSAERLKGVDSTLKIQPAKLEDSAVYLCASSLSGGTGGRNYGYTFGSGTRLTVV.

The chain couples TRBV19 to TRBJ2-3; D is unclear. Germline V CDR1 and CDR2: LNHDA, SQIVND (reference sequence). Trimming stripped 3 bases from V and 2 bases from J, with 9 bases between. The CDR3 runs 14 residues. CDR3 loop: CASSMARLTDTQYF. In nucleotides, the CDR3 is TGTGCCAGTAGTATGGCCAGACTCACAGATACGCAGTATTTT.

This clone is a singleton in its sample. The rearrangement joins TRBV5-4 to TRBJ1-1; a weak D match, TRBD1 (5 bases). Germline-derived CDR1 and CDR2 are SGHNT and YYREEE (reference sequence). CDR3 length: 14 residues. Trimming took 1 base from V and 2 from J, leaving 9 bases between them. CDR3 sequence: CASSLRQLNTEAFF. For the CDR3, the DNA is TGTGCCAGCAGCTTGCGACAGTTAAACACTGAAGCTTTCTTT.

This sequence joins TRBV5-5 and TRBJ1-3, with 10 nucleotides matching TRBD1. Germline values: CDR1 SGHKS, CDR2 YYEKEE (reference sequence). This CDR3 is 16 amino acids long. With V trimmed by 4 bases and J by 3 bases, 7 bases remained unmatched. The CDR3 sequence is CASSAWDRGGGNTIYF. CDR3 in DNA: TGTGCCAGCAGCGCCTGGGACAGGGGAGGTGGAAACACCATATATTTT. Looking up the rest from reference TRBV5-5 and TRBJ1-3 gives the full variable domain: DAGVTQSPTHLIKTRGQQVTLRCSPISGHKSVSWYQQVLGQGPQFIFQYYEKEERGRGNFPDRFSARQFPNYSSELNVNALLLGDSALYLCASSAWDRGGGNTIYFGEGSWLTVV.

The chain combines TRBV9 with TRBJ2-7, with D possibly TRBD1 on 6 matching bases. Germline loops: CDR1 SGDLS, CDR2 YYNGEE. The CDR3 is 14 amino acids. V lost 0 bases to trimming and J lost 2 bases, with 9 bases between them. CDR3: CASSVGGTPYEQYF. The CDR3 coding sequence is TGTGCCAGCAGCGTAGGGGGGACACCCTACGAGCAGTACTTC.

The chain recombines TRBV19 with TRBJ1-2, with 7 nucleotides matching TRBD1. Germline CDR1 LNHDA, CDR2 SQIVND (reference sequence). This CDR3 spans 15 amino acids. The trim removed 5 bases at V and 4 bases at J, leaving 10 bases unmatched. The CDR3: CASSPTWTGGYGYTF. In DNA, the CDR3 is TGTGCCAGTAGTCCGACTTGGACAGGAGGCTATGGCTACACCTTC.

This clone has just a few counts. The J gene is TRBJ1-6, the V gene TRBV19; D not resolved. CDR1 and CDR2 (germline): LNHDA, SQIVND (reference sequence). The germline V and J ends were trimmed by 5 bases and 9 bases, with 11 bases remaining between them. CDR3 length: 13 amino acids. CDR3 sequence (DNA): TGTGCCAGTAGTTCGCGAGAGGGTTCACCCCTCCACTTT. Translation: CASSSREGSPLHF.

V and J are TRBV19 and TRBJ1-2, with D unresolved. The V end was cut by 5 bases, the J end by 0 bases, with 10 bases between. Germline V CDR1 and CDR2: LNHDA, SQIVND (reference sequence). The CDR3 is made up of 14 amino acids. CDR3 amino acids: CASSLAVANYGYTF. The DNA of the CDR3 is TGTGCCAGTAGTTTGGCAGTAGCTAACTATGGCTACACCTTC.

The DNA of the CDR3 is TGTGCCAGCAGCTTTACAGGGCGCCTCGACGAGCAGTACTTC. This translates into CASSFTGRLDEQYF. The chain is built from TRBV7-8 and TRBJ2-7; the D gene is possibly TRBD1 (6 bases). The V end was cut by 3 bases, the J end by 5 bases, with 14 bases between. The CDR3 extends over 14 amino acids. CDR1 SGHVS and CDR2 FQNEAQ come from the germline V gene.

The gene calls are TRBV19 and TRBJ1-1; D is undetermined. The CDR3 extends over 15 amino acids. The germline CDR1 and CDR2 sequences are LNHDA and SQIVND (reference sequence). Trimming stripped 3 bases from V and 0 bases from J, with 11 bases between. CDR3 protein: CASSILVGLNTEAFF. CDR3 DNA sequence: TGTGCCAGTAGTATCCTCGTGGGCTTGAACACTGAAGCTTTCTTT. Based on the CDR3 plus reference TRBV19 and TRBJ1-1, the full variable domain is DGGITQSPKYLFRKEGQNVTLSCEQNLNHDAMYWYRQDPGQGLRLIYYSQIVNDFQKGDIAEGYSVSREKKESFPLTVTSAQKNPTAFYLCASSILVGLNTEAFFGQGTRLTVV.

V is TRBV18 and J is TRBJ2-7, with 7 bases lining up with TRBD1. The V and J ends lost 6 bases and 5 bases, in that order; junction bases with no gene match: 10. The CDR3 totals 14 residues. Germline CDR1 and CDR2: KGHSH and LQKENI. The CDR3 protein is CASSPEQGSHEQYF. The CDR3 DNA sequence: TGTGCCAGCTCTCCTGAACAGGGGTCGCACGAGCAGTACTTC.

This clone was observed a single time. The V gene is TRBV7-3, the J gene TRBJ2-1; 8 nucleotides match TRBD1. The V gene end was trimmed by 3 bases and the J gene end by 7 bases; junction bases not matched to a gene: 2. In germline, CDR1 is SGHTA, CDR2 FQGTGA. The CDR3 has 13 residues. The CDR3 region has the DNA TGTGCCAGCAGCTTCTACAGGGGGAATGAGCAGTTCTTC. Translation: CASSFYRGNEQFF.

The gene calls are TRBV5-1 and TRBJ1-2, with D hard to call. The germline V and J ends were trimmed by 4 bases and 1 base, with 14 bases remaining between them. Germline values: CDR1 SGHRS, CDR2 YFSETQ. CDR3 size: 15 residues. The DNA of the CDR3 is TGCGCCAGCAGCCCCTCGGACTCGGTTAACTATGGCTACACCTTC. Its protein product is CASSPSDSVNYGYTF.

The chain couples TRBV2 to TRBJ2-5; D gene ambiguous. The V gene's germline CDR1 is SNHLY and CDR2 FYNNEI. V lost 8 bases to trimming and J lost 4 bases, with 11 bases between them. This CDR3 region has 12 residues. The CDR3 DNA is TGTGCCAGCCGTAATGAAATAGAGACCCAGTACTTC. It specifies CASRNEIETQYF.

The chain recombines TRBV4-1 with TRBJ1-5; possibly TRBD1 for D (5 bases). V lost 0 bases to trimming and J lost 5 bases, with 23 bases between them. The CDR3 loop spans 19 amino acids. Per germline, CDR1 MGHRA and CDR2 YSYEKL. The chain's CDR3 is CASSQDRGKVDIWDQPQHF. CDR3 in DNA: TGCGCCAGCAGCCAAGATAGGGGAAAGGTAGATATTTGGGATCAGCCCCAGCATTTT.

The rearrangement uses TRBV18 and TRBJ2-1; D is possibly TRBD2 (6 bases). V shed 2 bases and J shed 1 base, with 12 bases lying between them. CDR3 length: 16 residues. Per the germline V gene, CDR1 is KGHSH and CDR2 is LQKENI. The CDR3 DNA sequence: TGTGCCAGCTCACCAGGGGGGAGTGAATCCTACAATGAGCAGTTCTTC. It codes for CASSPGGSESYNEQFF.

The chain couples TRBV19 to TRBJ2-7; TRBD1 is a possible D gene (6 bases). This CDR3 contains 13 residues. The V end was cut by 7 bases, the J end by 3 bases, with 13 bases between. The germline V gene has CDR1 LNHDA and CDR2 SQIVND (reference sequence). The CDR3 sequence: CASKSQGGYEQYF. Here the CDR3 DNA reads TGTGCCAGTAAGTCACAGGGCGGCTACGAGCAGTACTTC.

The chain links TRBV19 to TRBJ1-5; possible D gene TRBD1, 5 bases. V was cut by 7 bases and J by 6 bases, with 19 bases left in between. This CDR3 has 15 residues. Germline CDR1 LNHDA, CDR2 SQIVND (reference sequence). The CDR3: CASTLYGGGTQPQHF. The CDR3 DNA reads as TGTGCCAGTACCCTATACGGGGGTGGCACTCAGCCCCAGCATTTT.

This chain joins TRBV6-5 and TRBJ1-1; 7 bases align to TRBD1. The CDR3 totals 14 residues. In germline, CDR1 is MNHEY, CDR2 SVGAGI. Trimming at V came to 4 bases and at J to 7 bases, leaving 9 bases not matched to a gene. The CDR3 DNA reads as TGTGCCAGCAGTTTTACAGGGGTGGACGGTGAAGCTTTCTTT. Protein: CASSFTGVDGEAFF.

The V gene is TRBV18, the J gene TRBJ2-5; D is perhaps TRBD2 (6 bases). Germline lookup yields CDR1 KGHSH and CDR2 LQKENI. The CDR3 sequence is 13 residues long. V was shortened by 6 bases and J by 1 base, with 9 bases between the two germline ends. This chain's CDR3 is CASSPGLQETQYF. The CDR3 DNA reads as TGTGCCAGCTCCCCGGGACTCCAAGAGACCCAGTACTTC.

CDR3 in amino acids: CASSLVGQGAGTQYF. The CDR3 DNA is TGCGCCAGCAGCTTGGTGGGACAGGGGGCTGGTACGCAGTATTTT. The chain joins TRBV5-1 to TRBJ2-3, with 12 bases fitting TRBD1. The V gene end was trimmed by 0 bases and the J gene end by 8 bases; junction bases not matched to a gene: 4. The germline gives CDR1 SGHRS, CDR2 YFSETQ. This CDR3 region has 15 residues.

This clone showed up just once. The rearrangement joins TRBV5-4 to TRBJ2-5, with 8 bases fitting TRBD2. The CDR3 runs 14 residues. J was trimmed by 7 bases and V by 4 bases; bases with no gene match: 9. Germline V gene data show CDR1 as SGHNT and CDR2 as YYREEE (reference sequence). As DNA, the CDR3 is TGTGCCAGCAGCCTTCCGGGACTAGAGTCGACCCAGTACTTC. It translates to CASSLPGLESTQYF.

The chain joins TRBV9 to TRBJ1-3; 7 bases line up with TRBD1. Germline CDR1 is SGDLS and CDR2 is YYNGEE. With 5 bases clipped from V and 0 bases from J, the junction kept 8 bases outside the gene matches. The CDR3 covers 16 residues. The CDR3 sequence is CASSEFGTVSGNTIYF. The DNA for the CDR3 is TGTGCCAGCAGTGAGTTCGGGACAGTCTCTGGAAACACCATATATTTT.

J is TRBJ1-4 and V is TRBV7-9, with TRBD1 matching over 8 bases. Looked up from germline, CDR1 is SEHNR and CDR2 is FQNEAQ (reference sequence). V shed 1 base and J 3 bases; nucleotides not matched to a gene: 7. The CDR3 is 17 residues long. CDR3 residues: CASSLGGTGGPNEKLFF. The CDR3 nucleotides are TGTGCCAGCAGCTTAGGAGGGACAGGAGGGCCTAATGAAAAACTGTTTTTT. The full variable domain, its missing parts supplied by reference TRBV7-9 and TRBJ1-4, is DTGVSQNPRHKITKRGQNVTFRCDPISEHNRLYWYRQTLGQGPEFLTYFQNEAQLEKSRLLSDRFSAERPKGSFSTLEIQRTEQGDSAMYLCASSLGGTGGPNEKLFFGSGTQLSVL.

CDR3 in amino acids: CASKVGGLETQYF. In DNA form, the CDR3 reads TGCGCCAGCAAGGTGGGGGGGCTAGAGACCCAGTACTTC. The chain carries TRBV5-1 and TRBJ2-5, with a possible D match to TRBD2 (7 bases). Germline lookup yields CDR1 SGHRS and CDR2 YFSETQ. The CDR3 has 13 residues. Trimming removed 6 bases at V and 4 bases at J, with 13 bases between. Full variable domain (outside the CDR3, taken from reference TRBV5-1 and TRBJ2-5): KAGVTQTPRYLIKTRGQQVTLSCSPISGHRSVSWYQQTPGQGLQFLFEYFSETQRNKGNFPGRFSGRQFSNSRSEMNVSTLELGDSALYLCASKVGGLETQYFGPGTRLLVL.

V is TRBV5-4 and J is TRBJ1-1, with D uncertain. This CDR3 contains 12 residues. Trimming pared 5 bases from V and 2 bases from J, leaving 7 bases between. CDR1 is SGHNT and CDR2 is YYREEE in the germline V gene (reference sequence). The CDR3 DNA follows: TGTGCCAGCAGTCGACTCAACACTGAAGCTTTCTTT. This sequence encodes CASSRLNTEAFF.